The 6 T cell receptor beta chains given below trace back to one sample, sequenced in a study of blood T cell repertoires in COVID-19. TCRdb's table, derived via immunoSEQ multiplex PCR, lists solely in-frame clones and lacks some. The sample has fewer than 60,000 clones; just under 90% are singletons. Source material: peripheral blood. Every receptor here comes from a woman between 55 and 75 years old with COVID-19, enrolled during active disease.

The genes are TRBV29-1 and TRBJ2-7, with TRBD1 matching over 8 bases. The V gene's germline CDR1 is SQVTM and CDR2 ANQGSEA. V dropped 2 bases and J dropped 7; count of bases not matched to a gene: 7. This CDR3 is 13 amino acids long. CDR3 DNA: TGCAGCGTTGAAAACCAGGGGGCACGTGAGCAGTACTTC. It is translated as CSVENQGAREQYF.

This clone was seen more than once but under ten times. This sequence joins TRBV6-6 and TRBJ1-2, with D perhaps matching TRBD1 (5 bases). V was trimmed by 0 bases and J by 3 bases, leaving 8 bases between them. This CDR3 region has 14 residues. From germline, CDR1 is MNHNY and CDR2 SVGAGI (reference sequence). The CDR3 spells CASSYSGRDYGYTF. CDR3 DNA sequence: TGTGCCAGCAGTTACTCCGGCAGGGACTATGGCTACACCTTC.

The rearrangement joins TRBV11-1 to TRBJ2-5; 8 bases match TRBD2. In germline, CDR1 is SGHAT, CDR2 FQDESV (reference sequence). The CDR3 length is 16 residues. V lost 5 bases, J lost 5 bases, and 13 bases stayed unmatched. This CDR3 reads CASSPSPAGVGETQYF. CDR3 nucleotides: TGTGCCAGCAGCCCATCCCCAGCGGGAGTCGGGGAGACCCAGTACTTC. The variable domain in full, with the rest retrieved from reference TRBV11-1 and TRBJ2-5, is EAEVAQSPRYKITEKSQAVAFWCDPISGHATLYWYRQILGQGPELLVQFQDESVVDDSQLPKDRFSAERLKGVDSTLKIQPAELGDSAMYLCASSPSPAGVGETQYFGPGTRLLVL.

CDR3 DNA: TGTGCCAGCAGCAGAAGTCAGGGTGGAATCACTGAAGCTTTCTTT. Translated, it gives CASSRSQGGITEAFF. The rearrangement uses TRBV7-9 and TRBJ1-1; the D gene is possibly TRBD1 (5 bases). This CDR3 spans 15 amino acids. The ends were cut back, 5 bases at V and 4 bases at J, with 17 bases in the middle. Germline V CDR1 and CDR2: SEHNR, FQNEAQ (reference sequence).

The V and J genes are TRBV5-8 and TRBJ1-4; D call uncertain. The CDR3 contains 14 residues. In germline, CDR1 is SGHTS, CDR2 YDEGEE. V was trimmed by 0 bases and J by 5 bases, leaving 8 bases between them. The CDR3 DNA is TGTGCCAGCAGCTTGGAACTGCAAAATGAAAAACTGTTTTTT. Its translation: CASSLELQNEKLFF.

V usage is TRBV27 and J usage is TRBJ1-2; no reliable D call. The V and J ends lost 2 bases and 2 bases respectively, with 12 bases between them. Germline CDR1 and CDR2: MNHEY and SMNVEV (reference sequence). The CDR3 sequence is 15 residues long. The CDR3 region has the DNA TGTGCCAGCAGTTTAACCTCACACCAGAACTATGGCTACACCTTC. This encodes CASSLTSHQNYGYTF.